This T cell receptor beta chain originates from a study of yellow fever vaccine responses in identical twins. Findings and caveats of the study: After vaccination, twins' T cell response reportedly seemed partly convergent, partly personalized.

As for this clonotype: Its antigen is currently unknown.

In TCRdb, the RT-PCR reads were re-called with MiXCR into one record per CDR3 protein. The data hold around 18,000 distinct CDR3 sequences, with 60% to 70% observed a single time. Germline V gene lookup returns CDR1 SGHVS and CDR2 FNYEAQ. This CDR3 has 14 amino acids. The V and J ends lost 5 bases and 2 bases respectively, with 11 bases between them. The sample in question was T cells from blood (PBMCs), unsorted or a sorted subset (not recorded which), obtained before or after yellow fever vaccination (not recorded which). The receptor was derived from a woman aged 18-35 years who received the yellow fever vaccine. This chain links TRBV7-6 with TRBJ2-3; possible D gene TRBD1, 5 bases. Here the CDR3 DNA reads TGTGCCAGCAGCGAAAGGGGTTCCACAGATACGCAGTATTTT. It codes for CASSERGSTDTQYF. The whole variable domain, remainder taken from reference TRBV7-6 and TRBJ2-3, is GAGVSQSPRYKVTKRGQDVALRCDPISGHVSLYWYRQALGQGPEFLTYFNYEAQQDKSGLPNDRFSAERPEGSISTLTIQRTEQRDSAMYRCASSERGSTDTQYFGPGTRLTVL.